This paragraph covers one T cell receptor beta chain sequence. What it binds is unknown. Combining a sample-barcoded 5' primer with a J-beta primer mix, a second PCR ran for roughly 7 to 12 cycles. TCRdb reanalysed the 5' RACE reads using MiXCR and keeps one entry per CDR3 protein. This table has 1.5 million to 2 million distinct CDR3 sequences, 40% to 55% appearing once. A minimum of 5 micrograms of total RNA was extracted per sample. These data come from a study of blood T cells in healthy people across ages. Regarding the study as a whole: Among T cells, TCR beta diversity per million cells dropped roughly linearly as age rose.

Germline V CDR1 and CDR2: DFQATT, SNEGSKA (reference sequence). The CDR3 runs 14 residues. V was shortened by 3 bases and J by 4 bases, with 13 bases between the two germline ends. V is TRBV20-1 and J is TRBJ2-1; D call uncertain. This receptor was identified in a woman in her 40s in good health. Sequencing input: blood. The CDR3 DNA reads TGCAGTGCTAGCGTCAGTTCAAAATACAATGAGCAGTTCTTC. Amino acid sequence: CSASVSSKYNEQFF.